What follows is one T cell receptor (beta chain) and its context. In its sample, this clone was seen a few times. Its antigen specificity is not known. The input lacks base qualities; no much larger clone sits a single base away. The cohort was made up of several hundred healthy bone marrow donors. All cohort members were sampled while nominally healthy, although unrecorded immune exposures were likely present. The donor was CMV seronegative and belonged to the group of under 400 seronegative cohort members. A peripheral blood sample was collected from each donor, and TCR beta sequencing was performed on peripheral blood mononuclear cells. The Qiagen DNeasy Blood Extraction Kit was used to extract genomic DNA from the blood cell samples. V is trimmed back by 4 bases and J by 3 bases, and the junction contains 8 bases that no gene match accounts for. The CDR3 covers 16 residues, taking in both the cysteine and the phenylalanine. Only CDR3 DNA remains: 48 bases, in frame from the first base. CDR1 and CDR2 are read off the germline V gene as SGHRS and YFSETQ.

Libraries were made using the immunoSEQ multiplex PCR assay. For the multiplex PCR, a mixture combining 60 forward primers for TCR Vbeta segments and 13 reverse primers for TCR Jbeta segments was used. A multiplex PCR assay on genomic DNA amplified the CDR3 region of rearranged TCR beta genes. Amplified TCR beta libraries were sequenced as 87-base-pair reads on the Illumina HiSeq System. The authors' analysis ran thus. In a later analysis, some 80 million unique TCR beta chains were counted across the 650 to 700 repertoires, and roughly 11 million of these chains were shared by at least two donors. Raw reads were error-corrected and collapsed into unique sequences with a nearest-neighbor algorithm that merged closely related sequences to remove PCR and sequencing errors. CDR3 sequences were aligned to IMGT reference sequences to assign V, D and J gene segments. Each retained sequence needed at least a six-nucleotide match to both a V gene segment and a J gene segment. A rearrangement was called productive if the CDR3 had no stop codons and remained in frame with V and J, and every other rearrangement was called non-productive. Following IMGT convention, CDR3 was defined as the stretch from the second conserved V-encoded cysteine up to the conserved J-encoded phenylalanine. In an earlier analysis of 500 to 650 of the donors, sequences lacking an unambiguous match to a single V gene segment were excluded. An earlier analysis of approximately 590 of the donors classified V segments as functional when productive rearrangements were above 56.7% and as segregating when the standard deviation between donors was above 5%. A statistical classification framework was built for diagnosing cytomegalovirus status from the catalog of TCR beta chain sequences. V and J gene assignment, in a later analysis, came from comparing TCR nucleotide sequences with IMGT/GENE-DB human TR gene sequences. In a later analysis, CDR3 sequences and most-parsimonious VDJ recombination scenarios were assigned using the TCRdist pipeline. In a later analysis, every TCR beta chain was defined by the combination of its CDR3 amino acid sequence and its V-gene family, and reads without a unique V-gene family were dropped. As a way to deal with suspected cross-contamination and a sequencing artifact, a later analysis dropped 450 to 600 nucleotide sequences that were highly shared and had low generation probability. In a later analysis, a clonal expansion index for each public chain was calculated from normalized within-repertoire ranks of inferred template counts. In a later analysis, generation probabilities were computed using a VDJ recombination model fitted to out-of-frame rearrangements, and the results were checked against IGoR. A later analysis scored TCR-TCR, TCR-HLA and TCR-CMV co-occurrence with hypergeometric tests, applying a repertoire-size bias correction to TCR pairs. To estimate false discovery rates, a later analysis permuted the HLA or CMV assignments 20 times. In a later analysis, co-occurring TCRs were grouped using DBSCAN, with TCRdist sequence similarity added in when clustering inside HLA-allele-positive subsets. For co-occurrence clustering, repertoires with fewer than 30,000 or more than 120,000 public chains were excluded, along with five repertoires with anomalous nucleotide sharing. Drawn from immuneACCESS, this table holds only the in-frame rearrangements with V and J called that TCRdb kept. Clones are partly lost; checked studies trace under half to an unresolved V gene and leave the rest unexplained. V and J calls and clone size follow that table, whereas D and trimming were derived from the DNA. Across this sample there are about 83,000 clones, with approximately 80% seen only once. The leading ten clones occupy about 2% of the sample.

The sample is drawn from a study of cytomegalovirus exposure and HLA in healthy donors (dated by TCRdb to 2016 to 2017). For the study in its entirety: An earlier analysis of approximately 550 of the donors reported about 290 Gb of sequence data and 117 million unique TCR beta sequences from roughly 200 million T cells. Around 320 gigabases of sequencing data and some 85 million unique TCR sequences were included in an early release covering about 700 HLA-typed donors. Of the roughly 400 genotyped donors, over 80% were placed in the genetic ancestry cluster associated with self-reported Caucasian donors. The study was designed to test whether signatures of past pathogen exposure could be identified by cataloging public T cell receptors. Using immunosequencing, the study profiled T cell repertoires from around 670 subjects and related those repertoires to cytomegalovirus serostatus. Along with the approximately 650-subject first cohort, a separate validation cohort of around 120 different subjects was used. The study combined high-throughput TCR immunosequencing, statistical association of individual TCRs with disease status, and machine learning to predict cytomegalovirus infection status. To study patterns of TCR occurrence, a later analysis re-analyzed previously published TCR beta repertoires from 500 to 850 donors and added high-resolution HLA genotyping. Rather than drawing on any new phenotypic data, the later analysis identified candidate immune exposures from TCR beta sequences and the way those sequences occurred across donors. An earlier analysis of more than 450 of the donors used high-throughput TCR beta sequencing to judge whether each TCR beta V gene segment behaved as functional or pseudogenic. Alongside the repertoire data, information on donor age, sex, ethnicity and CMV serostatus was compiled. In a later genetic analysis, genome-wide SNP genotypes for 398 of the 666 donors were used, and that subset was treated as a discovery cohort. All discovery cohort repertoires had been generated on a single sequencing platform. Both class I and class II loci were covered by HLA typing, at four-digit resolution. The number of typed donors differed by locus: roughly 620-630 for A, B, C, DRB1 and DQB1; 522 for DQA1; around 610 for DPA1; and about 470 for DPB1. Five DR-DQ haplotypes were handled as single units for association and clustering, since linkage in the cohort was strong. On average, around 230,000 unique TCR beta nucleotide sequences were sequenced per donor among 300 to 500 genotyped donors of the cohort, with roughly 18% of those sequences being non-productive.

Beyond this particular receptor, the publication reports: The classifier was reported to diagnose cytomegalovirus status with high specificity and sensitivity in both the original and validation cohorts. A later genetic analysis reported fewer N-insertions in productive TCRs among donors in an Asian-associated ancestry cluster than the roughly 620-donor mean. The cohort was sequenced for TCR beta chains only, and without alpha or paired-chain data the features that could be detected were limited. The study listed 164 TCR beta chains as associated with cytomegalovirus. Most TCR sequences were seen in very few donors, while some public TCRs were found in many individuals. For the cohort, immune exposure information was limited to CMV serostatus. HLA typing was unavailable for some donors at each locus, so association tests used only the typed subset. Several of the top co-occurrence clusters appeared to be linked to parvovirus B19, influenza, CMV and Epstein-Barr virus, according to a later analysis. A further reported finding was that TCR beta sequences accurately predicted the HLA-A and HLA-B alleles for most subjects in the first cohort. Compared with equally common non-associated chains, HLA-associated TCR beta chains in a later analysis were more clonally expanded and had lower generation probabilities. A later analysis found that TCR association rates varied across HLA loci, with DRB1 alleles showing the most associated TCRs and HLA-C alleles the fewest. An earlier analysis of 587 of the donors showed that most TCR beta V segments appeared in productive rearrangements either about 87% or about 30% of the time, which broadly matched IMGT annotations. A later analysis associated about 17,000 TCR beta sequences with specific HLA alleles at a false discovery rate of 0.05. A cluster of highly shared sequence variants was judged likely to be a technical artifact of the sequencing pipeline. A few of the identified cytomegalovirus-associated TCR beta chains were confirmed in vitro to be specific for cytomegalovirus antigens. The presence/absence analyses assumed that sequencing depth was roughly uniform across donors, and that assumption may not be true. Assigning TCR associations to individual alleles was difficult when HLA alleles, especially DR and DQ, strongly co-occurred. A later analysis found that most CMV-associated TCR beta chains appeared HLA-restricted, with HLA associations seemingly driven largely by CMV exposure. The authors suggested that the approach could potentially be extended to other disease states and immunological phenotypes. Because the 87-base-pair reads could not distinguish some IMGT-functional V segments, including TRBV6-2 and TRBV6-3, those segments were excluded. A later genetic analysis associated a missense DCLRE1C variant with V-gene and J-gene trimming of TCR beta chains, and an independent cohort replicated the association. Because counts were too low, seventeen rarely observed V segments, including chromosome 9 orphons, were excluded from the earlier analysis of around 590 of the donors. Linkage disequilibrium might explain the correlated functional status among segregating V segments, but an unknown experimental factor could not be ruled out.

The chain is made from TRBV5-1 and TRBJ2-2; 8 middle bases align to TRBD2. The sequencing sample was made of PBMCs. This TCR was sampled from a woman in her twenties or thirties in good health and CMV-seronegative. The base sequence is TGCGCCAGCAGCCGTACTAGCGGAGGGGACACCGGGGAGCTGTTTTTT. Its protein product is CASSRTSGGDTGELFF.